The TCR beta chain under discussion was sequenced for a study of T-cell reconstitution after alpha-beta-depleted transplantation in children. Preparation of the TCRbeta library used unique molecular identifiers. TCRdb passed the PCR reads through MiXCR, listing each CDR3 protein once. The table lists some 300,000 distinct CDR3 sequences, around 10% of them singletons. This specimen consisted of PBMCs from the stem cell graft donor, obtained from the stem cell graft. This receptor was identified in a human donor who donated a stem cell graft to a child with acute lymphoblastic leukemia.

The CDR3 DNA follows: TGCAGTGCCCCGATAAATTTCAAGAACGAGCAGTACTTC. Translated, it gives CSAPINFKNEQYF. V and J are TRBV20-1 and TRBJ2-7; D not resolved. Germline CDR1 reads DFQATT; CDR2 reads SNEGSKA (reference sequence). CDR3 length: 13 residues. Deletions cut 6 bases from V and 5 bases from J, with 17 bases between.